The rows below give T cell receptor beta chains drawn from one sample of a study of blood T cells in healthy people across ages. One entry per CDR3 protein results from TCRdb running MiXCR on the 5' RACE reads. The data contain 600,000 to 850,000 distinct CDR3 sequences, 20% to 25% of them seen just once; the ten biggest clones take up roughly 9%. The same specimen was also included in a second study, on T cells of mothers and their children.

The sample taken for sequencing was blood. Source of these receptors: a boy aged 5-17 years in good health. Both conserved end residues are trimmed from each CDR3. The D gene is left open where the match is weak.

J	D	V	CDR3
TRBJ2-5	.	TRBV12-3/TRBV12-4	ASSFGAGGEQETQY
TRBJ2-4	.	TRBV24-1	ATSDPGEVGIQY
TRBJ2-5	.	TRBV6-6	ASSPYGSGETQY
.	.	TRBV3-1	ASTPGAGYNEQF
TRBJ2-1	.	TRBV19	ASSISPGNEQF
TRBJ1-2	.	TRBV11-1	ASCRTGYGYT
TRBJ2-1	TRBD2	TRBV10-1	ASSESGLAVHNEQF
TRBJ2-5	TRBD2	TRBV3-1	ASSQDWLAGANQETQY
TRBJ2-5	.	TRBV7-2	ASSLNGAQETQY
.	TRBD2	TRBV7-2	ASSYESGALYEQY
TRBJ1-2	.	TRBV27	ASSLGGSPYGYT
TRBJ2-7	.	TRBV3-1	ASSRTGLEQY
TRBJ2-7	TRBD1	TRBV29-1	SVGQGGNEQY
TRBJ2-7	.	TRBV14	ASSRRRAESYEQY
TRBJ2-5	.	TRBV7-9	ASSPRTIQETQY
TRBJ2-7	.	TRBV29-1	SRVGAFYEQY
TRBJ2-3	TRBD2	TRBV4-1	ASSHGGSTDTQY
TRBJ1-2	.	TRBV9	ASSAPLVGGENGYT
TRBJ2-5	.	TRBV20-1	SATRGWYQETQY
TRBJ2-3	TRBD2	TRBV7-2	ASSLPGLAGFTDTQY
.	.	TRBV29-1	STKGGESYEQY
TRBJ1-2	.	TRBV20-1	SARDRSADYYGYT
TRBJ2-7	TRBD2	TRBV4-2	ASSISGGSYEQY
TRBJ2-7	.	TRBV7-9	ASSLDSGTYEQY
TRBJ2-3	.	TRBV29-1	SVEGGRAGTDTQY
TRBJ2-5	.	TRBV6-6	ASSYLGGPSQETQY
TRBJ2-5	TRBD2	TRBV7-9	ASRPTSGIQETQY
TRBJ2-1	TRBD1	TRBV20-1	SAENPGQGSNEQF
TRBJ2-5	.	TRBV10-3	AISETGPQETQY
TRBJ2-1	TRBD2	TRBV11-1	ASSLPVCPGGVEQF
TRBJ2-5	TRBD2	TRBV27	ASSLIAGVWETQY
.	TRBD2	TRBV29-1	SVGTSGRGQF
TRBJ2-7	TRBD2	TRBV11-2	ASSCSPGGGEQY
TRBJ1-3	.	TRBV4-2	ASSQDSQGTYSGNTIY
TRBJ2-3	.	TRBV21-1	ASKGIDTQY
TRBJ2-2	.	TRBV5-1	ASSFDPPSTGNTGELF
TRBJ2-6	.	TRBV28	ASRRRDSGANVLT
TRBJ2-7	.	TRBV18	ASSEIAGQEDEQY
TRBJ2-7	.	TRBV20-1	SARALSGSPYEQY
TRBJ2-4	.	TRBV28	ASRGENIQY
TRBJ2-5	.	TRBV7-2	AGSRNLVSETQY
TRBJ2-1	.	TRBV29-1	SVGGQIDLSGLNEQF
TRBJ2-1	.	TRBV7-9	ASSAEALGLLGNEQF
TRBJ2-2	TRBD1	TRBV6-1	ASSGWTGGHTGELF
TRBJ2-1	TRBD2	TRBV7-2	ASSLVAGEITSYNEQF
TRBJ2-3	.	TRBV7-9	ASSPKSRVDGTQY
TRBJ1-2	.	TRBV19	ASRDTTNYGYT
TRBJ2-5	TRBD2	TRBV6-1	ASSPTSGFFQETQY